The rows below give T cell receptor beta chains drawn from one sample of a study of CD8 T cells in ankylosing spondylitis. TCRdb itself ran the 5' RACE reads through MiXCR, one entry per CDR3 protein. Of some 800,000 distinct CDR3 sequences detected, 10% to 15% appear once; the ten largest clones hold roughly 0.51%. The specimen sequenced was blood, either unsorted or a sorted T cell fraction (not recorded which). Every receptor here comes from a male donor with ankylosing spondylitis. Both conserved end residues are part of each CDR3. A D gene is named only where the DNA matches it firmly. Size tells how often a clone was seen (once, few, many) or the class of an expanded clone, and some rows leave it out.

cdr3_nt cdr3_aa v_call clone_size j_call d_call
TGTGCCAGCAGCCCAGGACTCTCCCGGAACACTGAAGCTTTCTTT CASSPGLSRNTEAFF TRBV6-1 . TRBJ1-1 .
TGCAGTGCTAGAGCGGGATTCGCAGATACGCAGTATTTT CSARAGFADTQYF TRBV20-1 . TRBJ2-3 .
TGCGCCAGCAGCCAAGACTGGACAGGGGGGGAAGCTTTCTTT CASSQDWTGGEAFF TRBV4-3 few TRBJ1-1 TRBD1
TGTGCCAGCGCCTGGGGGGCGTACTATGGCTACACCTTC CASAWGAYYGYTF TRBV27 . TRBJ1-2 .
TGCGCCAGCAGCCAATGGACTACCTACGAGCAGTACTTC CASSQWTTYEQYF TRBV4-3 few TRBJ2-7 .
TGCAGTTCTGACAATCAGCCCCAGCATTTT CSSDNQPQHF TRBV20-1 . TRBJ1-5 .
TGTGCCAGCAGTACTGACAGGGAAGGGGGGACTGAAGCTTTCTTT CASSTDREGGTEAFF TRBV6-5 few TRBJ1-1 TRBD1
TGTGCCAGCAGCTCCCTTTTAGGCGAGCAGTACTTC CASSSLLGEQYF TRBV7-2 many TRBJ2-7 .
TGCAGTGCTAGTGGATGGACAGGGGTTGAGACCCAGTACTTC CSASGWTGVETQYF TRBV20-1 few TRBJ2-5 TRBD1
TGTGCCAGCAGTTTAGCGGGGGAAAAACTGTTTTTT CASSLAGEKLFF TRBV12-3/TRBV12-4 . TRBJ1-4 .
TGTGCCAGCAGCCCGACGACGGACAATCAGCCCCAGCATTTT CASSPTTDNQPQHF TRBV7-2 many TRBJ1-5 .
TGTGCCAGCAAACCGGGGGCCGACAATGAGCAGTTCTTC CASKPGADNEQFF TRBV4-2 few TRBJ2-1 .
TGTGCCAGCAGCCAGGGACTCCGGGATCGGTACGAGCAGTACTTC CASSQGLRDRYEQYF TRBV5-4 . TRBJ2-7 .
TGTGCCAGCAGTTCAAAGACAGGGTCCCCCTATCAGCCCCAGCATTTT CASSSKTGSPYQPQHF TRBV27 few TRBJ1-5 TRBD1
TGCGCCAGCAGAGCACAGTCGAACACTGAAGCTTTCTTT CASRAQSNTEAFF TRBV5-1 . TRBJ1-1 .
TGTGCCAGCAGTGACTCCCGGGACAGGGTCCAAGAGACCCAGTACTTC CASSDSRDRVQETQYF TRBV6-4 many TRBJ2-5 TRBD1
TGTGCCAGCACCCGGGGTGGCGGGGAGCTGTTTTTT CASTRGGGELFF TRBV7-8 . TRBJ2-2 .
TGTGCCAGCAGCTTAGCGGGACATCCGGGCGAGCAGTACTTC CASSLAGHPGEQYF TRBV11-3 . TRBJ2-7 .
TGCGCCAGCAGCTTGGAGGCAGGGGGGGAGACCCAGTACTTC CASSLEAGGETQYF TRBV5-1 many TRBJ2-5 .
TGTGCCAGCAGTTACGGGCGTCTCGACCACAACTACATCTACAATGAGCAGTTCTTC CASSYGRLDHNYIYNEQFF TRBV6-2/TRBV6-3 many TRBJ2-1 .
TGCGCCAGCAGCTCCTTACAGGGGGCGCGTGAAAAACTGTTTTTT CASSSLQGAREKLFF TRBV5-1 few TRBJ1-4 TRBD1
TGTGCCACCAGTGATCCATCAACAGGGATTTCTGGCTACACCTTC CATSDPSTGISGYTF TRBV24-1 few TRBJ1-2 .
TGCGCCAGCAGCTTGGCAGGGGGCGAAGGTACTGAAGCTTTCTTT CASSLAGGEGTEAFF TRBV5-1 many TRBJ1-1 TRBD1
TGCGCCAGCAGCTTGTTCGACCAGAGAACAGATACGCAGTATTTT CASSLFDQRTDTQYF TRBV5-1 . TRBJ2-3 .
TGTGCCAGCAGCCAAGACCGCAGGGATCAGCCCCAGCATTTT CASSQDRRDQPQHF TRBV4-2 many TRBJ1-5 .